This passage covers 31 T cell receptor beta chains from one sample sequenced in a study of OX40 agonist ivuxolimab in advanced cancers. Sequencing used immunoSEQ multiplex PCR; TCRdb keeps in-frame clones, though not all of them. The sample yields more than 45,000 clones, 83% seen once. Sequenced here: CD4+ or CD8+ T cells sorted from blood, sampled in a trial of the OX40 agonist ivuxolimab. The receptors originated from an adult with an advanced solid tumor such as melanoma, head and neck, liver or kidney cancer.

The rearrangement links TRBV5-1 to TRBJ2-2; 10 nucleotides align to TRBD2. Germline V gives CDR1 SGHRS, CDR2 YFSETQ. V lost 4 bases and J lost 1; bases outside the gene matches: 7. This CDR3 is built from 17 residues. CDR3 amino acids: CASSASSSGGNTGELFF. CDR3 nucleotides: TGCGCCAGCAGCGCCTCCTCTAGCGGGGGGAACACCGGGGAGCTGTTTTTT.

The J gene is TRBJ1-1, the V gene TRBV7-6, with a weak D call TRBD1 (6 bases). Deletions cut 6 bases from V and 2 bases from J, with 19 bases between. This CDR3 comprises 16 residues. CDR1 is SGHVS, CDR2 FNYEAQ, per germline. CDR3 region: CASSTGVGGRNTEAFF. The CDR3 coding sequence is TGTGCCAGCAGTACGGGAGTAGGGGGAAGAAACACTGAAGCTTTCTTT. The full variable domain, completed using reference TRBV7-6 and TRBJ1-1, is GAGVSQSPRYKVTKRGQDVALRCDPISGHVSLYWYRQALGQGPEFLTYFNYEAQQDKSGLPNDRFSAERPEGSISTLTIQRTEQRDSAMYRCASSTGVGGRNTEAFFGQGTRLTVV.

The chain joins TRBV19 to TRBJ2-3, with D unresolved. Germline V gene sequence: CDR1 LNHDA, CDR2 SQIVND (reference sequence). The CDR3 totals 13 residues. The V end was cut by 1 base, the J end by 4 bases, with 6 bases between. This CDR3 is CASSIGNSDTQYF. CDR3 in DNA: TGTGCCAGTAGTATAGGGAACTCAGATACGCAGTATTTT.

This sequence joins TRBV29-1 and TRBJ2-7; D is perhaps TRBD2 (5 bases). CDR1 is SQVTM and CDR2 is ANQGSEA in the germline V gene. This CDR3 has 13 residues. V shed 7 bases and J shed 9 bases, with 22 bases lying between them. CDR3 in amino acids: CSASEGQAPGQYF. CDR3 nucleotide sequence: TGCAGCGCCTCCGAGGGCCAGGCGCCTGGGCAGTACTTC.

The genes are TRBV6-1 and TRBJ2-3; perhaps TRBD2 as D (5 bases). CDR1 MNHNS and CDR2 SASEGT come from the germline V gene. The CDR3 is made up of 13 amino acids. The V and J ends lost 2 bases and 14 bases respectively, with 17 bases between them. The CDR3 loop is CASSESGSPILYF. Here the CDR3 DNA reads TGTGCCAGCAGTGAATCTGGGAGTCCGATATTGTATTTT.

The rearrangement joins TRBV11-2 to TRBJ2-5, with 10 nucleotides matching TRBD2. The CDR3 consists of 15 residues. The V gene's germline CDR1 is SGHAT and CDR2 FQNNGV. The ends lost 2 bases at V and 3 bases at J; junction bases unmatched: 3. The CDR3 sequence is CASSLQAGGKETQYF. In DNA form, the CDR3 reads TGTGCCAGCAGCTTACAAGCGGGGGGGAAAGAGACCCAGTACTTC. Looking up the rest from reference TRBV11-2 and TRBJ2-5 gives the full variable domain: EAGVAQSPRYKIIEKRQSVAFWCNPISGHATLYWYQQILGQGPKLLIQFQNNGVVDDSQLPKDRFSAERLKGVDSTLKIQPAKLEDSAVYLCASSLQAGGKETQYFGPGTRLLVL.

This chain joins TRBV30 and TRBJ1-2; TRBD1 might be the D (5 bases). Germline V gene lookup returns CDR1 GTSNPN and CDR2 SVGIG (reference sequence). This CDR3 region has 14 residues. V was clipped by 3 bases and J by 7 bases, with 18 bases between them. In DNA, the CDR3 is TGTGCCTGGAGACCCCTGCCCCCAGGGAGTGGCTACACCTTC. Its protein product is CAWRPLPPGSGYTF.

This clone was detected once. The chain links TRBV6-5 to TRBJ1-1; 7 positions agree with TRBD1. In germline, CDR1 is MNHEY, CDR2 SVGAGI. Germline trimming cut 3 bases from V and 6 bases from J; bases unmatched to any gene: 7. The CDR3 runs 14 residues. The CDR3 loop reads CASSYNRGRPEAFF. As DNA, the CDR3 is TGTGCCAGCAGTTATAACAGGGGCCGACCTGAAGCTTTCTTT.

The chain is built from TRBV5-8 and TRBJ2-3; possible D gene TRBD2, 6 bases. This CDR3 has 15 residues. Germline V gene sequence: CDR1 SGHTS, CDR2 YDEGEE. Trimming removed 6 bases from V and 6 bases from J, with 20 bases in between. CDR3 sequence: CASTGLRGSGDTQYF. The CDR3 coding sequence is TGTGCCAGCACCGGCCTTAGAGGGAGCGGGGATACGCAGTATTTT.

The V and J genes are TRBV7-2 and TRBJ1-1; D is possibly TRBD1 (5 bases). CDR3 length: 15 amino acids. V gave up 1 base and J gave up 5 bases, with 14 bases separating them. The germline V gene has CDR1 SGHTA and CDR2 FQGNSA. CDR3 residues: CASSLGGGTRTEAFF. For the CDR3, the DNA is TGTGCCAGCAGCTTAGGAGGCGGGACGAGAACTGAAGCTTTCTTT.

The chain employs TRBV19 and TRBJ1-6, with a possible D match to TRBD1 (6 bases). In germline, CDR1 is LNHDA, CDR2 SQIVND (reference sequence). CDR3 length: 12 residues. Trimming took 6 bases from V and 13 from J, leaving 13 bases between them. DNA for the CDR3: TGTGCCAGTAGCCCCAGGGGTTCCCCCCTCCACTTT. Its protein product is CASSPRGSPLHF.

The CDR3 sequence: CAASIRGEYNEQFF. Written as DNA, the CDR3 is TGTGCCGCCAGCATACGGGGGGAGTACAATGAGCAGTTCTTC. This chain links TRBV2 with TRBJ2-1; 7 nucleotides match TRBD2. From germline, CDR1 is SNHLY and CDR2 FYNNEI. Losses at the gene ends were 11 bases for V and 4 bases for J; bases not matched to a gene: 11. This CDR3 has 14 residues.

The rearrangement uses TRBV11-3 and TRBJ1-3; TRBD1 aligns across 10 bases. This CDR3 is 19 amino acids long. Germline-derived CDR1 and CDR2 are SGHNT and YENEEA. Trimming cost V 6 bases and J 1 base; bases outside gene matches: 15. CDR3 nucleotide sequence: TGTGCCAGCAGTTGTTGGGACAGGGGATACTGTGTGTCTGGAAACACCATATATTTT. Translation gives CASSCWDRGYCVSGNTIYF. Filled out from reference TRBV11-3 and TRBJ1-3, the complete variable domain reads EAGVVQSPRYKIIEKKQPVAFWCNPISGHNTLYWYLQNLGQGPELLIRYENEEAVDDSQLPKDRFSAERLKGVDSTLKIQPAELGDSAVYLCASSCWDRGYCVSGNTIYFGEGSWLTVV.

The chain recombines TRBV2 with TRBJ1-5, with unresolved D. Germline assignment: CDR1 SNHLY and CDR2 FYNNEI. Trimming cost V 6 bases and J 4 bases, with 13 bases left between them. The CDR3 is made up of 14 amino acids. CDR3 residues: CASSLTRGNQPQHF. The CDR3 nucleotides are TGTGCCAGCAGCCTTACCCGGGGAAATCAGCCCCAGCATTTT.

The V and J genes are TRBV19 and TRBJ2-3; 8 bases are shared with TRBD1. Germline loops: CDR1 LNHDA, CDR2 SQIVND (reference sequence). The V gene end was trimmed by 3 bases and the J gene end by 0 bases; junction bases not matched to a gene: 2. The length of the CDR3 is 15 residues. DNA of the CDR3: TGTGCCAGTAGTATCAGGACAGGGAGCACAGATACGCAGTATTTT. This codes for CASSIRTGSTDTQYF.

The J gene is TRBJ1-2, the V gene TRBV15; 12 nucleotides match TRBD1. V lost 0 bases, J lost 8 bases, and 7 bases stayed unmatched. The CDR3 is made up of 16 amino acids. CDR1 and CDR2 from the germline V gene are LNHNV and YYDKDF (reference sequence). CDR3 sequence: CATSRDSGTGGKGYTF. In nucleotides, the CDR3 is TGTGCCACCAGCAGAGATTCCGGGACAGGGGGCAAGGGCTACACCTTC. Using reference TRBV15 and TRBJ1-2 for the parts outside the CDR3, the full variable domain is DAMVIQNPRYQVTQFGKPVTLSCSQTLNHNVMYWYQQKSSQAPKLLFHYYDKDFNNEADTPDNFQSRRPNTSFCFLDIRSPGLGDTAMYLCATSRDSGTGGKGYTFGSGTRLTVV.

The rearrangement uses TRBV4-3 and TRBJ1-4; 8 bases are a match to TRBD1. Trimming took 0 bases from V and 8 from J; bases not matched to a gene: 8. The CDR3 runs to 16 residues. Per the germline V gene, CDR1 is LGHNA and CDR2 is YSLEER. The CDR3 DNA follows: TGCGCCAGCAGCCAAGACTATACAGGGGGGTGGGAAAAACTGTTTTTT. Translating gives CASSQDYTGGWEKLFF.

The J gene is TRBJ2-1, the V gene TRBV6-6, with TRBD1 as a possible D gene (5 bases). Trimming took off 2 bases at V and 8 bases at J, with 16 bases between the two ends. CDR3 length equals 15 residues. In germline, CDR1 is MNHNY, CDR2 SVGAGI (reference sequence). The CDR3 DNA reads TGTGCCAGCAGTTACGCGCAGGGCCGTGGGCATGAGCAGTTCTTC. Its translation: CASSYAQGRGHEQFF.

This chain connects TRBV6-6 to TRBJ1-2, with D maybe TRBD1 (5 bases). There are 15 residues in the CDR3. V was cut by 2 bases and J by 8 bases, with 18 bases left in between. Germline V CDR1 and CDR2: MNHNY, SVGAGI (reference sequence). The CDR3 spells CASSYLPGTAGGYTF. In DNA form, the CDR3 reads TGTGCCAGCAGTTACCTACCCGGGACCGCGGGGGGCTACACCTTC.

The chain couples TRBV6-5 to TRBJ1-6, with D hard to call. Trimming left V 5 bases short and J 10 bases short, with 15 bases between. The germline CDR1 and CDR2 sequences are MNHEY and SVGAGI. The CDR3 runs to 14 residues. CDR3 sequence: CASSNPRVGSPLHF. The DNA of the CDR3 is TGTGCCAGCAGTAACCCCCGGGTCGGATCACCCCTCCACTTT.

This chain links TRBV4-3 with TRBJ1-2; D perhaps matches TRBD1 (5 bases). This CDR3 spans 13 amino acids. V was clipped by 3 bases and J by 5 bases, with 10 bases between them. Germline values: CDR1 LGHNA, CDR2 YSLEER. The CDR3 is CASSQGVGYGYTF. For the CDR3, the DNA is TGCGCCAGCAGCCAGGGGGTGGGGTATGGCTACACCTTC.

J is TRBJ1-5 and V is TRBV5-5; no clear D gene. This CDR3 spans 16 amino acids. Per the germline V gene, CDR1 is SGHKS and CDR2 is YYEKEE (reference sequence). Trimming took off 4 bases at V and 1 base at J, with 15 bases between the two ends. The CDR3 protein is CASSPGDRGSNQPQHF. CDR3 DNA: TGTGCCAGCAGCCCCGGGGATCGAGGGAGCAATCAGCCCCAGCATTTT.

The J gene is TRBJ2-1, the V gene TRBV5-1, with 13 bases aligning to TRBD2. Per germline, CDR1 SGHRS and CDR2 YFSETQ. This CDR3 contains 16 residues. Trimming took 4 bases from V and 10 from J; bases not matched to a gene: 11. CDR3 amino acids: CASSLLTSGGAGEQFF. The CDR3 nucleotides are TGCGCCAGCAGCCTACTTACTAGCGGGGGGGCCGGCGAGCAGTTCTTC.

The chain uses TRBV30 and TRBJ1-1; D is unclear. Looked up from germline, CDR1 is GTSNPN and CDR2 is SVGIG (reference sequence). V lost 2 bases and J lost 0, with 7 bases in between. CDR3 length: 13 residues. The DNA for the CDR3 is TGTGCCTGGAGTACCGACATGAACACTGAAGCTTTCTTT. Translated: CAWSTDMNTEAFF.

The chain combines TRBV4-3 with TRBJ2-7; D perhaps matches TRBD1 (5 bases). Germline V gene lookup returns CDR1 LGHNA and CDR2 YSLEER. The CDR3 has 19 amino acids. Trimming took 4 bases from V and 0 from J, leaving 25 bases between them. The CDR3 sequence is CASSPYYDDPDTSSYEQYF. CDR3 nucleotides: TGCGCCAGCAGCCCCTATTACGACGATCCGGACACGAGCTCCTACGAGCAGTACTTC.

The chain carries TRBV30 and TRBJ2-6; 9 bases map to TRBD2. V was clipped by 1 base and J by 2 bases; unmatched bases: 3. This CDR3 is 16 amino acids long. Germline CDR1 is GTSNPN and CDR2 is SVGIG (reference sequence). CDR3 amino acids: CAWSGLAGPGANVLTF. For the CDR3, the DNA is TGTGCCTGGAGTGGTCTAGCGGGGCCTGGGGCCAACGTCCTGACTTTC.

This clone was observed a few times. The rearrangement uses TRBV6-5 and TRBJ1-2; D perhaps matches TRBD1 (5 bases). Trimming pared 8 bases from V and 5 bases from J, leaving 15 bases between. The CDR3 loop spans 13 amino acids. CDR1 and CDR2 (germline): MNHEY, SVGAGI. The CDR3: CASRRAGRYGYTF. The CDR3 DNA reads TGTGCCAGCCGTCGAGCGGGACGATATGGCTACACCTTC.

This chain joins TRBV9 and TRBJ2-5, with TRBD1 matching over 7 bases. Unmatched junction bases numbered 5, after V lost 3 bases and J lost 6 bases. This CDR3 contains 13 residues. Germline assignment: CDR1 SGDLS and CDR2 YYNGEE. CDR3 DNA sequence: TGTGCCAGCAGCGCGACAGGGTCCAAGACCCAGTACTTC. Amino acid sequence: CASSATGSKTQYF.

Note on this clone: The same CDR3 arises from other DNA sequences in this sample as well. The rearrangement links TRBV6-6 to TRBJ1-2; no clear D gene. V was cut by 7 bases and J by 3 bases, with 12 bases left in between. Germline assignment: CDR1 MNHNY and CDR2 SVGAGI (reference sequence). The CDR3 is made up of 13 amino acids. The CDR3: CASTSSQYYGYTF. Here the CDR3 DNA reads TGTGCCAGCACCTCCTCTCAGTACTATGGCTACACCTTC.

This chain joins TRBV2 and TRBJ1-3; no definite D call. This CDR3 spans 13 amino acids. Germline CDR1 reads SNHLY; CDR2 reads FYNNEI. Trimming shortened V by 3 bases and J by 3 bases, and 6 bases separated the two germline ends. For the CDR3, the DNA is TGTGCCAGCAGTGAGGGAAATGGAAACACCATATATTTT. Protein sequence: CASSEGNGNTIYF.

The rearrangement joins TRBV27 to TRBJ1-2; a weak D match, TRBD1 (5 bases). The CDR3 is made up of 14 amino acids. Germline CDR1 and CDR2: MNHEY and SMNVEV (reference sequence). Trimming pared 3 bases from V and 7 bases from J, leaving 15 bases between. The CDR3 protein is CASSLRAGFTGYTF. The DNA of the CDR3 is TGTGCCAGCAGTTTGAGGGCAGGGTTTACTGGCTACACCTTC.